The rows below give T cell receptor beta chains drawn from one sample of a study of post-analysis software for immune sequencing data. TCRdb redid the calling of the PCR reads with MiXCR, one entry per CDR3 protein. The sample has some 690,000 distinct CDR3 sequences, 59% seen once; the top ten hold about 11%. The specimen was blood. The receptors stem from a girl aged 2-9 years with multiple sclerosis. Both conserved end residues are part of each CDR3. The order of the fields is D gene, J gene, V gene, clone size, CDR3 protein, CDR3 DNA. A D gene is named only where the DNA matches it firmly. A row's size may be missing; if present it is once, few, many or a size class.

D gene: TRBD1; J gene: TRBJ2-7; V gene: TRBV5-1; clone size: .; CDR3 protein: CASSLRGQGSYEQYF; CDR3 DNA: TGCGCCAGCAGCTTGCGGGGACAGGGATCCTACGAGCAGTACTTC
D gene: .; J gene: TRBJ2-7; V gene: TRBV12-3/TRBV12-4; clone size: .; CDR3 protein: CASSSTGGGEQYF; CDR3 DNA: TGTGCCAGCAGTTCGACGGGGGGCGGGGAACAGTACTTC
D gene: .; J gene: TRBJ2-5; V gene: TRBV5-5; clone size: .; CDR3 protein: CASSLGRNRKETQYF; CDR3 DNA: TGTGCCAGCAGCTTGGGGAGGAACAGAAAAGAGACCCAGTACTTC
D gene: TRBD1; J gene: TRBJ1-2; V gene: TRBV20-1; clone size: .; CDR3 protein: CSARPGQGARYGYTF; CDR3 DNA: TGCAGTGCTAGGCCGGGACAGGGGGCGCGGTATGGCTACACCTTC
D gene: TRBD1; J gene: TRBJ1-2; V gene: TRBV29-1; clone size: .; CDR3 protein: CSVEERTGTGYGYTF; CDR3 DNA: TGCAGCGTTGAAGAGCGAACCGGGACAGGGTATGGCTACACCTTC
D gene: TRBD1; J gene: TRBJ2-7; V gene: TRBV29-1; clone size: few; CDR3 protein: CSVETGSNEQYF; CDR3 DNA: TGCAGCGTTGAGACAGGGAGCAACGAGCAGTACTTC
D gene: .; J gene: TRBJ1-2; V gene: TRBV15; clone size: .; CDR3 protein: CATSRGARVDDGYTF; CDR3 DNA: TGTGCCACCAGCAGAGGCGCTCGGGTAGACGATGGCTACACCTTC
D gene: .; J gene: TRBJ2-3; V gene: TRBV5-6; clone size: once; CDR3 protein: CASSLPSWSTDTQYF; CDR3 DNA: TGTGCCAGCAGCTTGCCTAGCTGGAGCACAGATACGCAGTATTTT
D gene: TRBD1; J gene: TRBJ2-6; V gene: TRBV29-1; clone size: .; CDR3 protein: CSGSPRQGPSGANVLTF; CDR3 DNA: TGCAGCGGTTCACCCAGACAGGGCCCCTCTGGGGCCAACGTCCTGACTTTC
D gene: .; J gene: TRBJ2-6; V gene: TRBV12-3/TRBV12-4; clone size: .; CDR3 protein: CASSLASGPPSGANVLTF; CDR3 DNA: TGTGCCAGCAGTTTAGCCTCGGGACCCCCCTCTGGGGCCAACGTCCTGACTTTC
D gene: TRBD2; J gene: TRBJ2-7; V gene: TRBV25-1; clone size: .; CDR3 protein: CASSEGWRGTYEQYF; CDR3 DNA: TGTGCCAGCAGTGAAGGGTGGCGGGGGACCTACGAGCAGTACTTC
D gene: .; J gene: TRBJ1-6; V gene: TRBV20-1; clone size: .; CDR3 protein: CSARATYGTQVSGFESLHF; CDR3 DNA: TGCAGTGCTAGAGCAACATACGGCACACAGGTTTCGGGTTTCGAGTCCCTCCACTTT
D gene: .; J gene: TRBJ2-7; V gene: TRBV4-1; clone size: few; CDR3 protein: CASSQDLGTSFSYEQYF; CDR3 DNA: TGCGCCAGCAGCCAAGATCTGGGGACTTCGTTCTCCTACGAGCAGTACTTC
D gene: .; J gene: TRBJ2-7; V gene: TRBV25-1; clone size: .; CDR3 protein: CASSSTFVHEQYF; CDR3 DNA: TGTGCCAGCAGTTCGACATTCGTGCACGAGCAGTACTTC
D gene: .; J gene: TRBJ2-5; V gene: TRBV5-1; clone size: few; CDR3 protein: CASSLDRRETQYF; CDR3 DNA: TGCGCCAGCAGCTTGGATCGTCGGGAGACCCAGTACTTC
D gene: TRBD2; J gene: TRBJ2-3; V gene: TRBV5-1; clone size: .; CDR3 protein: CASSLGAGGFTDTQYF; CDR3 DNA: TGCGCCAGCAGCTTAGGAGCGGGGGGGTTTACAGATACGCAGTATTTT
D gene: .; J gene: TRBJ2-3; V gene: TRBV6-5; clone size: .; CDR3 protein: CASSYSGMGSTDTQYF; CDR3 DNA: TGTGCCAGCAGTTACTCCGGTATGGGCTCCACAGATACGCAGTATTTT
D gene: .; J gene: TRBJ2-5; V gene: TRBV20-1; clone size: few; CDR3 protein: CSARDIAENQETQYF; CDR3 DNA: TGCAGTGCTAGAGATATCGCGGAGAATCAAGAGACCCAGTACTTC
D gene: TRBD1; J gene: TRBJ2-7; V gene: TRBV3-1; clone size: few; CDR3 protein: CASSTRDRGYEQDF; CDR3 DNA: TGTGCCAGCAGTACCCGGGACAGGGGCTACGAGCAGGACTTC
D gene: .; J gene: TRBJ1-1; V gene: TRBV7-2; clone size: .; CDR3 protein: CASSLDGTGNTEAFF; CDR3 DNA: TGTGCCAGCAGCCTAGACGGGACGGGGAACACTGAAGCTTTCTTT
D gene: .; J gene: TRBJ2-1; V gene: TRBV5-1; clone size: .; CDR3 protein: CASSLWVRGNERFF; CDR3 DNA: TGCGCCAGCAGCTTGTGGGTGAGAGGGAATGAGCGGTTCTTC
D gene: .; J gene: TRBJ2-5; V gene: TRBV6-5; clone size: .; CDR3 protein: CASSYSWLAQETQYF; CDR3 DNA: TGTGCCAGCAGTTACTCTTGGCTAGCACAAGAGACCCAGTACTTC
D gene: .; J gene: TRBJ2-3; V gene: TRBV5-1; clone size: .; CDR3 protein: CASSLASASADTQYF; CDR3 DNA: TGCGCCAGCAGCTTGGCATCGGCTAGCGCAGATACGCAGTATTTT
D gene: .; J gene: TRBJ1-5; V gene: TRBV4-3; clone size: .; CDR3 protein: CASSQATGYQPQHF; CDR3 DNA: TGCGCCAGCAGCCAAGCAACAGGGTATCAGCCCCAGCATTTT
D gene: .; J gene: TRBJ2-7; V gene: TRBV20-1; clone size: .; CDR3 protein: CSAPSSAPYEQYF; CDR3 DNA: TGCAGTGCTCCCTCCTCGGCCCCCTACGAGCAGTACTTC
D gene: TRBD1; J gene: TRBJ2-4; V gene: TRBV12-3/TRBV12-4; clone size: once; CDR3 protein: CASGPGQGGNEQYF; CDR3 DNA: TGTGCCAGCGGACCGGGACAGGGAGGAAATGAGCAGTACTTC
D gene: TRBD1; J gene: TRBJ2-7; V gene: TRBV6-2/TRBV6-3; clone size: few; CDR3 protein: CASSYDRAYEQYF; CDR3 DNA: TGTGCCAGCAGTTACGACAGGGCCTACGAGCAGTACTTC
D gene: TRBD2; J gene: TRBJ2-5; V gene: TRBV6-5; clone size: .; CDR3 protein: CASSYKSWTSGWAETQYF; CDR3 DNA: TGTGCCAGCAGTTACAAGTCTTGGACTAGCGGATGGGCGGAGACCCAGTACTTC
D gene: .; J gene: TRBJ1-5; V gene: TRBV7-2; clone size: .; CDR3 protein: CASSTDRNQPQHF; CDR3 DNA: TGTGCCAGCAGCACCGACAGGAATCAGCCCCAGCATTTT
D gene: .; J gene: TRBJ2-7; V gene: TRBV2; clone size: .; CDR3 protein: CASSWAGVEQYF; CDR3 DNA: TGTGCCAGCAGTTGGGCAGGGGTCGAGCAGTACTTC
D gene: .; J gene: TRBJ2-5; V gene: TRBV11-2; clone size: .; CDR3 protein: CASSFQGSPQETQYF; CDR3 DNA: TGTGCCAGCAGCTTTCAGGGTTCCCCGCAAGAGACCCAGTACTTC
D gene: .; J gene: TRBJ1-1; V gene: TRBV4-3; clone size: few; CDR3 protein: CASSQEGGTERVHTEAFF; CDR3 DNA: TGCGCCAGCAGCCAAGAGGGCGGGACCGAGAGGGTACACACTGAAGCTTTCTTT
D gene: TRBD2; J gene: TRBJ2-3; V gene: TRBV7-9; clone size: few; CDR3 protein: CASSTGLAGSTDTQYF; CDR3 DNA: TGTGCCAGCAGCACGGGACTAGCGGGGAGCACAGATACGCAGTATTTT
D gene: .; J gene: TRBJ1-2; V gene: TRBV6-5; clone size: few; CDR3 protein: CASSWRDRSGYTF; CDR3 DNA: TGTGCCAGCAGTTGGAGGGACCGGAGTGGCTACACCTTC
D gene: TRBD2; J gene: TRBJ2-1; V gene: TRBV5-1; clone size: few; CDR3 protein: CASREGYTYNEQFF; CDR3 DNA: TGCGCCAGCCGGGAGGGCTACACCTACAATGAGCAGTTCTTC
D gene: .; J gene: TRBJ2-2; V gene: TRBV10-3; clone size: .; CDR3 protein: CAISERQSTGELFF; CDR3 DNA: TGTGCCATCAGTGAGCGACAGTCCACCGGGGAGCTGTTTTTT
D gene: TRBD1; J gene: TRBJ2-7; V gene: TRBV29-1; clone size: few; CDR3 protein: CSATGQGASEQYF; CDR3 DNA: TGCAGCGCGACCGGACAGGGGGCAAGCGAGCAGTACTTC
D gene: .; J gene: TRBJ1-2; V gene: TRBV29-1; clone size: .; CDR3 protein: CSVESFYGYTF; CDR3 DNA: TGCAGCGTTGAGTCGTTCTATGGCTACACCTTC
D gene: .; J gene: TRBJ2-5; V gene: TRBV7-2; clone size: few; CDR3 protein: CASSPVRGGTQYF; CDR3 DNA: TGTGCCAGCAGCCCCGTGAGGGGGGGGACCCAGTACTTC
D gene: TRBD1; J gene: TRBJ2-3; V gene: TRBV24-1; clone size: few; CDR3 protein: CATSDGTVPDTQYF; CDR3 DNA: TGTGCCACCAGTGATGGGACAGTCCCAGATACGCAGTATTTT
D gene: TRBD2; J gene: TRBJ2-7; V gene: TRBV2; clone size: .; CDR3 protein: CASKKTSGGYSYNEQYF; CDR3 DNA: TGTGCCAGCAAAAAGACTAGCGGGGGATACTCCTACAATGAGCAGTACTTC
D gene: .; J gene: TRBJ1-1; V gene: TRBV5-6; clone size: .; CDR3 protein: CASSYQGGIGRNTEAFF; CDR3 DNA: TGTGCCAGCAGCTACCAAGGTGGGATAGGGCGGAACACTGAGGCTTTCTTT
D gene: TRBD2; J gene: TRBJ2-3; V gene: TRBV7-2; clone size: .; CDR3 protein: CASSLQRGASDTQYF; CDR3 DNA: TGTGCCAGCAGCTTACAGCGGGGTGCATCAGATACGCAGTATTTT
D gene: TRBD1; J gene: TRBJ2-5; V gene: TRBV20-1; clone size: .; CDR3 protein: CSARDHRTGDKETQYF; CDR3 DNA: TGCAGCGCTAGAGACCATCGAACAGGGGACAAGGAGACCCAGTACTTC